This T cell receptor (beta chain) was sequenced during a study of blood T cell repertoires in COVID-19 (dated by TCRdb to about 2020). For the wider study: The collaborator samples originated in the United States, Italy and Spain and spanned the acute and convalescent phases of COVID-19. The prospective study material was composed of cDNA or gDNA derived from T cells, B-cell-depleted T cells, or PBMCs. Subjects who had been exposed to COVID-19, were actively infected with it, or had recovered from it provided the deeply sampled blood TCRbeta repertoires that made up the dataset. The repertoires were released in a freely available public database intended as a resource for research on the immune response to SARS-CoV-2. The samples were drawn from two sources: the first 160 participants of the ongoing ImmuneRACE study, and 950 to 1,500 subjects contributed by 6 global collaborators. The sample metadata nearly always contained a de-identified subject ID, COVID-19 status, age in years and sex. Where HLA class I and class II types were available, the types were taken from metadata supplied by the sample provider, not from assay-based typing. The full study reports these points: The quantity of clinical and demographic metadata differed by source and by participant and was supplied without curation.

Whole blood was collected in K2EDTA tubes by collaborating institutions according to the institutions' own protocols. Collaborator samples were shipped for TCRbeta analysis as frozen whole blood, isolated PBMCs, or DNA extracted from either sample type. CDR1 and CDR2 are drawn from the germline V gene (reference sequence): LGHDT, YNNKEL. Its CDR3 holds 17 amino acids, cysteine through phenylalanine. The retained sequence is limited to the CDR3, 51 bases, with the frame set at the first base. V and J lose 3 bases and 8 bases, and a span of 25 bases separates them. This clone was counted only a few times. No antigen is known for it. No base qualities exist here, and no much larger clone lies one base off it. TCRbeta CDR3 regions were amplified from genomic DNA using the immunoSEQ Assay, a bias-controlled multiplex PCR. Per the source publication's procedure: The number of nucleated cells in each sample was estimated by amplification of reference gene primers within the assay. To quantify the absolute abundance of each unique TCRbeta CDR3 rearrangement, sequence reads were collapsed and filtered. For each sample, productive Simpson clonality was calculated by taking the square root of Simpson's diversity index across productive rearrangements. TCRdb stores this immuneACCESS table with in-frame sequences only. Part of the clones is absent; in the studies checked, under half of the shortfall reflects unresolved V genes, and no reason is known for the rest. V, J and clone size are those of that table, while D and trimming were read from the DNA. The sample contains around 250,000 clones, roughly four fifths of them found a single time. Approximately 4% of the sample is taken by the ten largest.

The receptor comes from a man in his fifties with active or convalescent COVID-19. Material: peripheral blood. The chain is encoded by TRBV3-1 (or the pseudogene TRBV3-2) joined to TRBJ1-2; TRBD1 is a possible D gene, resting on 5 matching bases. The nucleotides read TGTGCCAGCAGCCAGGATTCACTGCAGGGTAACGCGCGGGGCTACACCTTC. This is translated as CASSQDSLQGNARGYTF.